Listed here are 32 T cell receptor beta chains from one sample, sequenced in a study of shared clonotypes between healthy human individuals. TCRdb's table, derived via immunoSEQ multiplex PCR, lists solely in-frame clones and lacks some. The sample shows nearly 1,000,000 clones, around three quarters of them seen only once. The specimen sequenced was memory CD4+ T cells sorted from blood. Subset denoted: CD45RA-negative fraction. The source of these receptors is a man aged 18 to 35 in good health.

This chain connects TRBV5-1 to TRBJ2-3, with TRBD2 identical over 10 bases. This CDR3 has 16 residues. Trimming took 0 bases from V and 5 from J; bases not matched to a gene: 6. In germline, CDR1 is SGHRS, CDR2 YFSETQ. The CDR3 protein is CASSLGASGSVDTQYF. The CDR3 DNA follows: TGCGCCAGCAGCTTGGGTGCTAGCGGGAGTGTAGATACGCAGTATTTT.

CDR3 nucleotide sequence: TGTGCCAGCAGCTTAACCGGGACAGGGGGCATGTTGGGCTATGGCTACACCTTC. Its protein is CASSLTGTGGMLGYGYTF. The chain couples TRBV11-2 to TRBJ1-2, with 12 bases aligning to TRBD1. J was trimmed by 4 bases and V by 2 bases; bases with no gene match: 11. The CDR3 spans 18 residues. The germline V gene encodes CDR1 SGHAT and CDR2 FQNNGV. Based on the CDR3 plus reference TRBV11-2 and TRBJ1-2, the full variable domain is EAGVAQSPRYKIIEKRQSVAFWCNPISGHATLYWYQQILGQGPKLLIQFQNNGVVDDSQLPKDRFSAERLKGVDSTLKIQPAKLEDSAVYLCASSLTGTGGMLGYGYTFGSGTRLTVV.

The V and J genes are TRBV7-6 and TRBJ1-2; D is unresolved. Germline V CDR1 and CDR2: SGHVS, FNYEAQ. The germline V and J ends were trimmed by 1 base and 2 bases, with 5 bases remaining between them. The CDR3 is 13 residues long. For the CDR3, the DNA is TGTGCCAGCAGCTTAGGTCCCAACTATGGCTACACCTTC. This sequence encodes CASSLGPNYGYTF.

This clone was observed at least ten times. The chain employs TRBV5-4 and TRBJ2-2, with TRBD1 matching 8 bases. Germline CDR1 and CDR2: SGHNT and YYREEE (reference sequence). This CDR3 has 15 amino acids. V dropped 1 base and J dropped 6; count of bases not matched to a gene: 5. This CDR3 is CASSLTTGAAGELFF. The CDR3 nucleotides read TGTGCCAGCAGCTTGACGACAGGGGCAGCCGGGGAGCTGTTTTTT.

The chain combines TRBV5-1 with TRBJ2-7; 9 positions match TRBD2. V gave up 0 bases and J gave up 2 bases; unmatched junction bases: 3. There are 15 residues in the CDR3. Germline values: CDR1 SGHRS, CDR2 YFSETQ. CDR3 coding DNA: TGCGCCAGCAGCTTGGGGCTAGCGGGACCCTACGAGCAGTACTTC. Translation: CASSLGLAGPYEQYF.

The chain recombines TRBV2 with TRBJ1-6; unclear D gene. Trimming pared 4 bases from V and 6 bases from J, leaving 10 bases between. From germline, CDR1 is SNHLY and CDR2 FYNNEI. The length of the CDR3 is 14 residues. The CDR3 sequence: CASSVDGFNSPLHF. CDR3 sequence (DNA): TGTGCCAGCAGTGTGGACGGATTTAATTCACCCCTCCACTTT.

Details on this clone: The sample holds other DNA sequences that translate to the same CDR3. V and J are TRBV30 and TRBJ1-3; the D gene is possibly TRBD1 (5 bases). Germline V lookup: CDR1 GTSNPN, CDR2 SVGIG (reference sequence). The CDR3 totals 14 residues. V gave up 5 bases and J gave up 0 bases, with 11 bases separating them. DNA for the CDR3: TGTGCCTGGGGTCCTGGGACCTCTGGAAACACCATATATTTT. It yields the protein CAWGPGTSGNTIYF.

CDR3 DNA: TGTGCCAGCAGCTTAGACGGGGGGAATGGAAACACCATATATTTT. It codes for CASSLDGGNGNTIYF. This chain connects TRBV7-9 to TRBJ1-3; tentatively, D is TRBD1 (5 bases). This CDR3 is built from 15 residues. Per the germline V gene, CDR1 is SEHNR and CDR2 is FQNEAQ (reference sequence). Trimming cost V 1 base and J 3 bases, with 10 bases left between them.

The chain couples TRBV9 to TRBJ1-1, with a tentative D call TRBD1 (5 bases). The CDR3 length is 14 residues. V was shortened by 2 bases and J by 5 bases, with 13 bases between the two germline ends. The germline V gene has CDR1 SGDLS and CDR2 YYNGEE. Here the CDR3 DNA reads TGTGCCAGCAGCGTGGCGGAGGGGCGGACTGAAGCTTTCTTT. Protein product: CASSVAEGRTEAFF. The full variable domain, in which reference TRBV9 and TRBJ1-1 provide the parts outside the CDR3, is DSGVTQTPKHLITATGQRVTLRCSPRSGDLSVYWYQQSLDQGLQFLIQYYNGEERAKGNILERFSAQQFPDLHSELNLSSLELGDSALYFCASSVAEGRTEAFFGQGTRLTVV.

The chain is built from TRBV18 and TRBJ2-2; no definite D call. With 1 base removed from V and 3 bases from J, the gap between germline ends came to 6 bases. Per the germline V gene, CDR1 is KGHSH and CDR2 is LQKENI. The CDR3 has 14 amino acids. Here the CDR3 reads CASSPLLYTGELFF. In DNA, the CDR3 is TGTGCCAGCTCACCACTCTTGTACACCGGGGAGCTGTTTTTT.

The chain combines TRBV6-1 with TRBJ1-4; 10 bases map to TRBD1. The junction had 9 bases not matched to a gene; V was cut back by 6 bases and J by 8 bases. The germline gives CDR1 MNHNS, CDR2 SASEGT. The CDR3 spans 15 residues. CDR3 in DNA: TGTGCCAGCAGCATCAGGACAGGGGGAAAAGAAAAACTGTTTTTT. Encoded protein: CASSIRTGGKEKLFF.

The gene calls are TRBV9 and TRBJ2-5; D possibly corresponds to TRBD1 (6 bases). The germline V gene has CDR1 SGDLS and CDR2 YYNGEE. V lost 0 bases to trimming and J lost 4 bases, with 13 bases between them. There are 15 residues in the CDR3. The CDR3 coding sequence is TGTGCCAGCAGCGTAGGGCAGGGGATTCGAGAGACCCAGTACTTC. It yields the protein CASSVGQGIRETQYF. Drawing the rest from reference TRBV9 and TRBJ2-5, the complete variable domain is DSGVTQTPKHLITATGQRVTLRCSPRSGDLSVYWYQQSLDQGLQFLIQYYNGEERAKGNILERFSAQQFPDLHSELNLSSLELGDSALYFCASSVGQGIRETQYFGPGTRLLVL.

This sequence joins TRBV11-1 and TRBJ2-7; D is unclear. The CDR3 is 11 residues long. Germline assignment: CDR1 SGHAT and CDR2 FQDESV (reference sequence). The V end was cut by 4 bases, the J end by 7 bases, with 8 bases between. The CDR3 DNA reads TGTGCCAGCAGCTCGAATAGTGAGCAGTACTTC. Protein sequence: CASSSNSEQYF.

Only a few counts were recorded for this clone. The chain carries TRBV9 and TRBJ2-7; either TRBD1 or TRBD2 may supply D (5 bases each). Trimming stripped 5 bases from V and 2 bases from J, with 14 bases between. The CDR3 runs 14 residues. Germline CDR1 SGDLS, CDR2 YYNGEE. The CDR3 is CASSGSEGPYEQYF. The CDR3 nucleotides read TGTGCCAGCAGTGGGTCAGAGGGACCCTACGAGCAGTACTTC.

The chain employs TRBV6-5 and TRBJ1-4; a weak D match, TRBD1 (5 bases). Trimming pared 6 bases from V and 10 bases from J, leaving 15 bases between. CDR3 length: 13 amino acids. Germline CDR1 reads MNHEY; CDR2 reads SVGAGI. The CDR3 here is CASRSTGGGKLFF. CDR3 nucleotides: TGTGCCAGCAGGTCCACCGGGGGAGGAAAACTGTTTTTT.

This clone was detected only once. This chain uses TRBV11-2 with TRBJ1-2, with a possible D match to TRBD1 (6 bases). Looked up from germline, CDR1 is SGHAT and CDR2 is FQNNGV. The ends were cut back, 0 bases at V and 7 bases at J, with 12 bases in the middle. This CDR3 has 14 amino acids. The CDR3 region has the DNA TGTGCCAGCAGCTTAGACGGGACATTGTCTGGCTACACCTTC. Residues: CASSLDGTLSGYTF.

This sequence joins TRBV30 and TRBJ1-6; 8 positions agree with TRBD1. With V trimmed by 4 bases and J by 7 bases, 6 bases remained unmatched. Germline lookup yields CDR1 GTSNPN and CDR2 SVGIG (reference sequence). CDR3 length: 14 amino acids. CDR3 protein: CAWTQGARNSPLHF. The CDR3 bases are TGTGCCTGGACCCAGGGGGCGCGGAATTCACCCCTCCACTTT.

The chain employs TRBV6-1 and TRBJ2-2; D might be TRBD1 or TRBD2, each matching 5 bases. The CDR3 is 17 residues long. The V gene lost 3 bases and the J gene lost 0 bases, with 14 bases spanning the gap. The V gene's germline CDR1 is MNHNS and CDR2 SASEGT. The CDR3 DNA reads TGTGCCAGCAGTGATACGACGGGACGTGCGAACACCGGGGAGCTGTTTTTT. Residues: CASSDTTGRANTGELFF.

V gene TRBV27 combines with J gene TRBJ1-4; 8 bases map to TRBD1. V lost 6 bases to trimming and J lost 8 bases; unmatched junction nucleotides: 5. The CDR3 is 13 amino acids. The V gene's germline CDR1 is MNHEY and CDR2 SMNVEV (reference sequence). CDR3 DNA sequence: TGTGCCAGCAGCCATAACAGGGGGGAAAAACTGTTTTTT. The encoded protein is CASSHNRGEKLFF.

This chain joins TRBV10-3 and TRBJ2-1; weak D call: TRBD1 (8 bases). This CDR3 comprises 15 residues. V was clipped by 2 bases and J by 4 bases, with 12 bases between them. The V gene's germline CDR1 is ENHRY and CDR2 SYGVKD. CDR3 protein: CAISEDRGLYNEQFF. The CDR3 bases are TGTGCCATCAGTGAGGACAGGGGACTATACAATGAGCAGTTCTTC.

The chain couples TRBV6-5 to TRBJ1-5; no reliable D call. CDR1 is MNHEY and CDR2 is SVGAGI in the germline V gene. V gave up 7 bases and J gave up 6 bases, with 4 bases separating them. This CDR3 is built from 10 residues. This CDR3 is CASKGQPQHF. Here the CDR3 DNA reads TGTGCCAGCAAGGGTCAGCCCCAGCATTTT.

This sequence joins TRBV27 and TRBJ2-5; D possibly matches TRBD1 or TRBD2 (5 bases each). Trimming shortened V by 6 bases and J by 4 bases, and 18 bases separated the two germline ends. CDR3 size: 15 residues. Germline CDR1 is MNHEY and CDR2 is SMNVEV (reference sequence). This CDR3 reads CASSPGDAVGETQYF. Written as DNA, the CDR3 is TGTGCCAGCAGCCCCGGGGACGCCGTGGGAGAGACCCAGTACTTC.

This clone has more than one count but fewer than ten. A read error is possible here, since a much larger clone lies one base away. In the same sample, other DNA sequences code for this CDR3. The gene calls are TRBV2 and TRBJ2-5; D ambiguous. With 6 bases removed from V and 1 base from J, the gap between germline ends came to 3 bases. Germline lookup yields CDR1 SNHLY and CDR2 FYNNEI. This CDR3 is built from 11 residues. CDR3 DNA sequence: TGTGCCAGCAGCCCCCAAGAGACCCAGTACTTC. Protein product: CASSPQETQYF.

The chain is built from TRBV30 and TRBJ1-5, with TRBD1 matching over 7 bases. CDR1 and CDR2 (germline): GTSNPN, SVGIG (reference sequence). The CDR3 totals 14 residues. The V gene end was trimmed by 5 bases and the J gene end by 0 bases; junction bases not matched to a gene: 4. The DNA for the CDR3 is TGTGCCTGGGGGACAGAATATAGCAATCAGCCCCAGCATTTT. It specifies CAWGTEYSNQPQHF.

This chain uses TRBV6-1 with TRBJ1-6, with D tentatively TRBD1 (6 bases). V lost 2 bases and J 7 bases, leaving 12 bases between the germline ends. CDR3 length: 15 residues. CDR1 MNHNS and CDR2 SASEGT come from the germline V gene. CDR3 nucleotides: TGTGCCAGCAGTGAATATTCGGGGGCGAATTCACCCCTCCACTTT. This gives the protein CASSEYSGANSPLHF.

Points on this clone: Within the sample, other DNA sequences also encode this same CDR3. This chain links TRBV25-1 with TRBJ2-1, with 9 bases fitting TRBD1. Germline V gives CDR1 MGHDK, CDR2 SYGVNS. CDR3 length: 14 residues. Trimming at V came to 3 bases and at J to 7 bases, leaving 4 bases not matched to a gene. The CDR3 DNA follows: TGTGCCAGCAGTGACCCTGGACAGGGGAATGAGCAGTTCTTC. The encoded protein is CASSDPGQGNEQFF. Variable domain in full (rest from reference TRBV25-1 and TRBJ2-1): EADIYQTPRYLVIGTGKKITLECSQTMGHDKMYWYQQDPGMELHLIHYSYGVNSTEKGDLSSESTVSRIRTEHFPLTLESARPSHTSQYLCASSDPGQGNEQFFGPGTRLTVL.

The genes are TRBV5-1 and TRBJ1-2, with TRBD1 matching over 10 bases. The CDR3 is made up of 15 amino acids. Germline V lookup: CDR1 SGHRS, CDR2 YFSETQ. V was clipped by 0 bases and J by 8 bases; unmatched bases: 7. The CDR3 bases are TGCGCCAGCAGCTTGGGAGGGACAGGGGACAGAGGCTACACCTTC. Translation gives CASSLGGTGDRGYTF.

The chain couples TRBV25-1 to TRBJ1-4; D not resolved. The germline V and J ends were trimmed by 0 bases and 4 bases, with 9 bases remaining between them. Looked up from germline, CDR1 is MGHDK and CDR2 is SYGVNS. The CDR3 has 15 residues. CDR3 nucleotide sequence: TGTGCCAGCAGTGAATATACTGGAGATAATGAAAAACTGTTTTTT. The encoded protein is CASSEYTGDNEKLFF.

The chain is built from TRBV27 and TRBJ1-6; D unresolved. The V end was cut by 11 bases, the J end by 7 bases, with 12 bases between. Germline V gives CDR1 MNHEY, CDR2 SMNVEV (reference sequence). The CDR3 is 12 amino acids. CDR3 nucleotide sequence: TGTGCCTCACGTACCGGCAATTCACCCCTCCACTTT. It codes for CASRTGNSPLHF.

A few counts support this clone. The chain recombines TRBV30 with TRBJ1-6, with D hard to call. CDR1 and CDR2 (germline): GTSNPN, SVGIG (reference sequence). This CDR3 is 13 amino acids long. The V gene lost 1 base and the J gene lost 11 bases, with 12 bases spanning the gap. In DNA form, the CDR3 reads TGTGCCTGGAGTGGCCACAATTTACCACCCCTCCACTTT. As protein: CAWSGHNLPPLHF.

The chain couples TRBV30 to TRBJ1-2; D is uncertain. CDR3 size: 14 residues. Looked up from germline, CDR1 is GTSNPN and CDR2 is SVGIG (reference sequence). Trimming took off 0 bases at V and 4 bases at J, with 12 bases between the two ends. The CDR3 nucleotides are TGTGCCTGGAGTGTAAGGTCCAGAGGCTATGGCTACACCTTC. Translating gives CAWSVRSRGYGYTF.

As for this clone: Different DNA sequences within this sample yield the same CDR3. J is TRBJ1-5 and V is TRBV7-2; D gene uncertain. Trimming took off 4 bases at V and 3 bases at J, with 7 bases between the two ends. CDR1 SGHTA and CDR2 FQGNSA come from the germline V gene. The CDR3 extends over 13 amino acids. The CDR3 is CASSYRANQPQHF. The CDR3 nucleotides are TGTGCCAGCAGCTACCGTGCCAATCAGCCCCAGCATTTT.